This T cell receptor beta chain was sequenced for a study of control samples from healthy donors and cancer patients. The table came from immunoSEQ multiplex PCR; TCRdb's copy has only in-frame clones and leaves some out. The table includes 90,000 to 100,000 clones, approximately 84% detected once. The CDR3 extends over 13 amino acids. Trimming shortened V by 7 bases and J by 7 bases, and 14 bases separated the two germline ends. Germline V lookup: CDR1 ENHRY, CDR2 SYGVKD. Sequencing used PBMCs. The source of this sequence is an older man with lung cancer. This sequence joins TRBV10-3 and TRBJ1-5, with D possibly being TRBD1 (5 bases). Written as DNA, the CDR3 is TGTGCCATCACCTGGGACCCGGGCCAGCCCCAGCATTTT. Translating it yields CAITWDPGQPQHF.